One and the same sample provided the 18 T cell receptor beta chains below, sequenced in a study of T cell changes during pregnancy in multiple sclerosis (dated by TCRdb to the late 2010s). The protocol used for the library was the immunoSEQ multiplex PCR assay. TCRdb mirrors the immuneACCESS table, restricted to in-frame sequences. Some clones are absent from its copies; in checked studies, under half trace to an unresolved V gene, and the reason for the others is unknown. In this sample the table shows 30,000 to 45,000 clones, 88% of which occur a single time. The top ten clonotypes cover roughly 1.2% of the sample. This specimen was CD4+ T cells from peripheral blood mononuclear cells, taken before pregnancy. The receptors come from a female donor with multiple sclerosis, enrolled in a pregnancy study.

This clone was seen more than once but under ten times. The CDR3 sequence is CASTQGYYTEAFF. The CDR3 bases are TGTGCCAGCACACAGGGGTATTACACTGAAGCTTTCTTT. The chain recombines TRBV6-6 with TRBJ1-1; 7 bases are shared with TRBD1. Germline-derived CDR1 and CDR2 are MNHNY and SVGAGI (reference sequence). With V trimmed by 7 bases and J by 3 bases, 5 bases remained unmatched. The CDR3 covers 13 residues.

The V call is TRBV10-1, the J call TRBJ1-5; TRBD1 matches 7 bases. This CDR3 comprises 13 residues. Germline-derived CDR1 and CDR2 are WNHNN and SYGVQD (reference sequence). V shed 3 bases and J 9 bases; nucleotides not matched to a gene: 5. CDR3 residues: CASSDDRDRPQHF. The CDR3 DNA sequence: TGCGCCAGCAGTGACGACAGGGACCGGCCCCAGCATTTT.

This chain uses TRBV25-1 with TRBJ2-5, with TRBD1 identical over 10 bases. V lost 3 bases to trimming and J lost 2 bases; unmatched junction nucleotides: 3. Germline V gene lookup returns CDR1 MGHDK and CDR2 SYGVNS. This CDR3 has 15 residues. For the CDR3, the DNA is TGTGCCAGCAGTGAGGGACAGGGGAAACAAGAGACCCAGTACTTC. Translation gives CASSEGQGKQETQYF.

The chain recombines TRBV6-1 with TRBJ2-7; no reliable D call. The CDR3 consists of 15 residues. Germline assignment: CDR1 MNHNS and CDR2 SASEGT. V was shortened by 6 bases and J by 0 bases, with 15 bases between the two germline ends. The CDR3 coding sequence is TGTGCCAGCAGCCTTGGGCCGATAAACTCCTACGAGCAGTACTTC. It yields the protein CASSLGPINSYEQYF.

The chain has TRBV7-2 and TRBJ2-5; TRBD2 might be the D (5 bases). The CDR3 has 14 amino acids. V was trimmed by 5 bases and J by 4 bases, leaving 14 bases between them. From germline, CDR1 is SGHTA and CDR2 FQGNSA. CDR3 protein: CASSPQRARETQYF. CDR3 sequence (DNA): TGTGCCAGCAGCCCCCAGAGGGCCCGAGAGACCCAGTACTTC.

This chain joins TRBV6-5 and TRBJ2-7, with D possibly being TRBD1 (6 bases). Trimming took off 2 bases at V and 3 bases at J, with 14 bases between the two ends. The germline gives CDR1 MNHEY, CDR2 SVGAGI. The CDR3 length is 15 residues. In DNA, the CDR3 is TGTGCCAGCAGTTACCCGAGGGGGTCTCGCTACGAGCAGTACTTC. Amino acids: CASSYPRGSRYEQYF.

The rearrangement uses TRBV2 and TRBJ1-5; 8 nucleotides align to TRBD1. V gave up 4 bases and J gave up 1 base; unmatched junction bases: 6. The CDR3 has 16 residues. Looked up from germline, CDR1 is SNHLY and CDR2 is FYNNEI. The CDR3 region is CASSGTGGKSNQPQHF. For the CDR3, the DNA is TGTGCCAGCAGTGGAACAGGGGGTAAAAGCAATCAGCCCCAGCATTTT. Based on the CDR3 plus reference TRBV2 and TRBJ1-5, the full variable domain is EPEVTQTPSHQVTQMGQEVILRCVPISNHLYFYWYRQILGQKVEFLVSFYNNEISEKSEIFDDQFSVERPDGSNFTLKIRSTKLEDSAMYFCASSGTGGKSNQPQHFGDGTRLSIL.

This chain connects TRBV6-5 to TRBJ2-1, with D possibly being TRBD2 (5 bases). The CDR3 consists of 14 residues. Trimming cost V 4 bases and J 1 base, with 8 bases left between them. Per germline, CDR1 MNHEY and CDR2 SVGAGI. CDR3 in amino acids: CASSSPGSYNEQFF. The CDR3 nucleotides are TGTGCCAGCAGTTCTCCGGGGTCCTACAATGAGCAGTTCTTC.

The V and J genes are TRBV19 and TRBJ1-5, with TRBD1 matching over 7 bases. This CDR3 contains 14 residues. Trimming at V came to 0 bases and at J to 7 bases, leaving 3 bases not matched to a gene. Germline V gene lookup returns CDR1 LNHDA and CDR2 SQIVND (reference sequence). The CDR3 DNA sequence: TGTGCCAGTAGTATAGACTACAGGGGACAGCCCCAGCATTTT. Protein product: CASSIDYRGQPQHF. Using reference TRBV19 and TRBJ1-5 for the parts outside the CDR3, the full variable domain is DGGITQSPKYLFRKEGQNVTLSCEQNLNHDAMYWYRQDPGQGLRLIYYSQIVNDFQKGDIAEGYSVSREKKESFPLTVTSAQKNPTAFYLCASSIDYRGQPQHFGDGTRLSIL.

DNA for the CDR3: TGTGCCAGCAGTCCACCGGGACTAGCGGGCTACGAGCAGTACTTC. This translates into CASSPPGLAGYEQYF. The rearrangement links TRBV27 to TRBJ2-7; 12 bases fit TRBD2. CDR1 is MNHEY, CDR2 SMNVEV, per germline (reference sequence). The CDR3 contains 15 residues. With V trimmed by 5 bases and J by 3 bases, 5 bases remained unmatched.

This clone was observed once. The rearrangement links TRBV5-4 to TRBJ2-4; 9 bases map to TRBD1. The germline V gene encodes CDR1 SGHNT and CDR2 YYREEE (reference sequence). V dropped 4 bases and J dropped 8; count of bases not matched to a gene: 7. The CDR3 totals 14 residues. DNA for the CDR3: TGTGCCAGCAGCCTACAGGGGGCGTCAGACATTCAGTACTTC. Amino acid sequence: CASSLQGASDIQYF.

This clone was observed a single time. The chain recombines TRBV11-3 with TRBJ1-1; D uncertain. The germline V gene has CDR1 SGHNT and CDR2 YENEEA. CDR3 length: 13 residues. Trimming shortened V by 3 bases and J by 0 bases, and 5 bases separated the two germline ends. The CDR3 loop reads CASSFQVNTEAFF. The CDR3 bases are TGTGCCAGCAGCTTTCAGGTGAACACTGAAGCTTTCTTT.

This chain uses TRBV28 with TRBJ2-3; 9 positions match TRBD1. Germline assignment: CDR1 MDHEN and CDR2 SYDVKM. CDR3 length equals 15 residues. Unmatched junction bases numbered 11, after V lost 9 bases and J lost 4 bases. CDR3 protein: CASSKPRTGADTQYF. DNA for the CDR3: TGTGCCAGTTCTAAGCCCAGGACAGGGGCAGATACGCAGTATTTT.

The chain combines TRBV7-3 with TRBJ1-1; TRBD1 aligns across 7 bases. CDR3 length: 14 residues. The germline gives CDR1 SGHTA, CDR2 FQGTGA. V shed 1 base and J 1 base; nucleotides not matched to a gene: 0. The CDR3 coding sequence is TGTGCCAGCAGCTTAAACAGGGGGAACACTGAAGCTTTCTTT. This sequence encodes CASSLNRGNTEAFF.

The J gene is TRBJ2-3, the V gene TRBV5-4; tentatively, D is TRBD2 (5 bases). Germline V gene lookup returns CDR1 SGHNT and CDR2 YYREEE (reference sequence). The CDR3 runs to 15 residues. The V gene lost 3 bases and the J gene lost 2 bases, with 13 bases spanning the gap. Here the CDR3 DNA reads TGTGCCAGCAGCTCTGGACTGGAGAACACAGATACGCAGTATTTT. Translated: CASSSGLENTDTQYF. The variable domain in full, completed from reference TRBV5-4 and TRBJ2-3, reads ETGVTQSPTHLIKTRGQQVTLRCSSQSGHNTVSWYQQALGQGPQFIFQYYREEENGRGNFPPRFSGLQFPNYSSELNVNALELDDSALYLCASSSGLENTDTQYFGPGTRLTVL.

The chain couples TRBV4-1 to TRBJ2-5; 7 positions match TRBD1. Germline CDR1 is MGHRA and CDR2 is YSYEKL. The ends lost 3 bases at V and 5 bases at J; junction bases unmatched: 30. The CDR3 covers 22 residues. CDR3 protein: CASSHLPPSPLRTQGTWETQYF. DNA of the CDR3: TGCGCCAGCAGCCACCTTCCCCCGAGCCCCCTGCGCACACAGGGGACCTGGGAGACCCAGTACTTC.

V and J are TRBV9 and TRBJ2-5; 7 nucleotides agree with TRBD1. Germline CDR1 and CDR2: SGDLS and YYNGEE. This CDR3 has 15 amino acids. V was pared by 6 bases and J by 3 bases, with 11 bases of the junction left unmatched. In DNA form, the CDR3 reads TGTGCCAGCAATCCCCTGGGGACAGCTAAAGAGACCCAGTACTTC. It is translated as CASNPLGTAKETQYF.

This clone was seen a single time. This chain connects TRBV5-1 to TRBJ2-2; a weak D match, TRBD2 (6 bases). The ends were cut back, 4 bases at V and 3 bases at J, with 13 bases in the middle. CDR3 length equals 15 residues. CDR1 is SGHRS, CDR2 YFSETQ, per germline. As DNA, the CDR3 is TGCGCCAGCAGCATAGGACTATCCGACACCGGGGAGCTGTTTTTT. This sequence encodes CASSIGLSDTGELFF.